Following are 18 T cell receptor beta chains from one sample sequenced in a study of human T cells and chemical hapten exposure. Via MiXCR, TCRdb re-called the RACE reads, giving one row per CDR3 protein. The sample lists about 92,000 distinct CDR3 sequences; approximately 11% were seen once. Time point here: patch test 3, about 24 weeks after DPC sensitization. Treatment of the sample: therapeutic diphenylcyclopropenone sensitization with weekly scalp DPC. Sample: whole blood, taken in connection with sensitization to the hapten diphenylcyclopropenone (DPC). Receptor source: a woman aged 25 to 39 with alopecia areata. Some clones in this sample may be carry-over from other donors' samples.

CDR3 region: CASSIDRATNEKLFF. CDR3 sequence (DNA): TGTGCCAGTAGTATTGACAGGGCAACTAATGAAAAACTGTTTTTT. The J gene is TRBJ1-4, the V gene TRBV19, with TRBD1 matching 7 bases. Germline V gives CDR1 LNHDA, CDR2 SQIVND (reference sequence). The V and J ends lost 3 bases and 0 bases, in that order; junction bases with no gene match: 1. The length of the CDR3 is 15 residues.

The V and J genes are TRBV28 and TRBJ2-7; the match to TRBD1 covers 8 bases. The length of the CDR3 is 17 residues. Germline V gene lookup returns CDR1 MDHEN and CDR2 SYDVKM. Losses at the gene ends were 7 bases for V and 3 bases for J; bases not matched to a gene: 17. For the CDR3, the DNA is TGTGCCAGCATCTCCGGGACAGGTATTGGCCATATCTACGAGCAGTACGTC. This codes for CASISGTGIGHIYEQYV.

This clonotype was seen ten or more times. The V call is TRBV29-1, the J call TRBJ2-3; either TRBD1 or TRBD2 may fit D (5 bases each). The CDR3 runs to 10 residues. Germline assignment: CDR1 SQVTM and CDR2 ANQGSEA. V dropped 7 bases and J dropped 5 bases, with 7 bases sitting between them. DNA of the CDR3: TGCAGCGCTGGGGGAGATACGCAGTATTTT. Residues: CSAGGDTQYF.

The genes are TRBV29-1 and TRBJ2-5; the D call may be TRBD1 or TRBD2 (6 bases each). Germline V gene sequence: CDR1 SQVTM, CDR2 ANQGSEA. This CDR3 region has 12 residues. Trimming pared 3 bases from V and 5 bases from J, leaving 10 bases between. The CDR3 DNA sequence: TGCAGCGTTGACCAGGGGAGGGAGACCCAGTACTTC. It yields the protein CSVDQGRETQYF.

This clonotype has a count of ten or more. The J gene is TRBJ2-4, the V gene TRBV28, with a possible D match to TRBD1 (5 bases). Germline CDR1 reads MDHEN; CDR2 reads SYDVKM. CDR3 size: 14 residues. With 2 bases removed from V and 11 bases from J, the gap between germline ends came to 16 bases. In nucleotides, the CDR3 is TGTGCCAGCAGTTTAAACCCTCCGGCCAGGGTTCAGTACTTC. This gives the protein CASSLNPPARVQYF.

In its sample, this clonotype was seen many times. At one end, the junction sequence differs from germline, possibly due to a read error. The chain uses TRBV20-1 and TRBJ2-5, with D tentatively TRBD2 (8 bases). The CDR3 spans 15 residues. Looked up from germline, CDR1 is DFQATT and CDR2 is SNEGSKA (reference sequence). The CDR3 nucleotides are TGCAGTGCTGAGGCGGGGGGACAGTCTCAAGAGGCCCAGTACTTC. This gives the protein CSAEAGGQSQEAQYF.

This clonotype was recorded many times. The chain's CDR3 is CASHGGGGYTEAFF. CDR3 in DNA: TGTGCCTCCCATGGGGGAGGGGGATACACTGAAGCTTTCTTT. The chain couples TRBV30 to TRBJ1-1; possible D gene TRBD1, 6 bases. This CDR3 is built from 14 residues. Germline lookup yields CDR1 GTSNPN and CDR2 SVGIG (reference sequence). Trimming removed 7 bases from V and 3 bases from J, with 18 bases in between.

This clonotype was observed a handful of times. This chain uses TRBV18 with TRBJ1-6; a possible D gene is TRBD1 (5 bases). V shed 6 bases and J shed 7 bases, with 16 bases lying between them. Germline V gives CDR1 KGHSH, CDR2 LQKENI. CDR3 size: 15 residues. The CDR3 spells CASSYGQGGNSPLHF. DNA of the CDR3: TGTGCCAGCTCGTACGGGCAGGGTGGCAATTCACCCCTCCACTTT.

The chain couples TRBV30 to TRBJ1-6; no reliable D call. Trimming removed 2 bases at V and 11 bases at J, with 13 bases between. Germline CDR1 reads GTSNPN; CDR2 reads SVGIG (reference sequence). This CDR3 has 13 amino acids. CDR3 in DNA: TGTGCCTGGAGTACCCTGACTTCCACACCCCTCCACTTT. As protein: CAWSTLTSTPLHF.

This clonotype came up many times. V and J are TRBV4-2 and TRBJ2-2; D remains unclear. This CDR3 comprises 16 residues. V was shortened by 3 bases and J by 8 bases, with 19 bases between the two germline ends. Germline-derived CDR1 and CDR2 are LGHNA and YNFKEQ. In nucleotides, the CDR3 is TGTGCCAGCAGCCACCCCGGCGCGGAAGGTGGGGGGGAGCTGTTTTTT. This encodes CASSHPGAEGGGELFF.

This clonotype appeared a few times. This CDR3 is CASRRIGANVLTF. For the CDR3, the DNA is TGTGCCAGCAGACGAATTGGGGCCAACGTCCTGACTTTC. J is TRBJ2-6 and V is TRBV6-1, with D unresolved. Germline V CDR1 and CDR2: MNHNS, SASEGT. V dropped 6 bases and J dropped 3 bases, with 6 bases sitting between them. The CDR3 is made up of 13 amino acids.

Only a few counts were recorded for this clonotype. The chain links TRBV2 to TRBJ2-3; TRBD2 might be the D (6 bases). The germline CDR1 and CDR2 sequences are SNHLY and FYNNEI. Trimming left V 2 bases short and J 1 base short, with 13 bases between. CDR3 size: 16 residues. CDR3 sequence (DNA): TGTGCCAGCAGTGAATTTCAGCGGGCGGGCACAGATACGCAGTATTTT. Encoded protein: CASSEFQRAGTDTQYF.

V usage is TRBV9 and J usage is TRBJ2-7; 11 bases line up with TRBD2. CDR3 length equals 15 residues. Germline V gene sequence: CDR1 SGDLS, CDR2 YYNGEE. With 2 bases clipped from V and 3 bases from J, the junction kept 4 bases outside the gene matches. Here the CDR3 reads CASSVTGTSGYEQYF. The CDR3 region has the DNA TGTGCCAGCAGCGTCACCGGGACTAGCGGCTACGAGCAGTACTTC.

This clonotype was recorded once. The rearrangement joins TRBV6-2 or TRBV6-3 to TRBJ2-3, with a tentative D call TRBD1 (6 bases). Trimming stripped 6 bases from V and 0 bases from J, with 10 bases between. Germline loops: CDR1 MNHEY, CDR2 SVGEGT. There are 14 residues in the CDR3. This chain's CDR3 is CASSDGTSTDTQYF. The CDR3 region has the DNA TGTGCCAGCAGCGACGGGACAAGCACAGATACGCAGTATTTT.

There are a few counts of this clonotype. This CDR3 reads CASSPTGTYYGYTF. For the CDR3, the DNA is TGCGCCAGCAGCCCCACAGGGACCTACTATGGCTACACCTTC. The rearrangement joins TRBV5-1 to TRBJ1-2; D might be TRBD1 (6 bases). Germline CDR1 reads SGHRS; CDR2 reads YFSETQ. The germline V and J ends were trimmed by 4 bases and 3 bases, with 13 bases remaining between them. The CDR3 consists of 14 residues.

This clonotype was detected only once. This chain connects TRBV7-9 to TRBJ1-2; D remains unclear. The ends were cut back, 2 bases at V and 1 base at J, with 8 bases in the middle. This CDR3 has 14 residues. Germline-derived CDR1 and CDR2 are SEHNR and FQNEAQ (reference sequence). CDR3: CASSLTSLNYGYTF. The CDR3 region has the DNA TGTGCCAGCAGCTTAACGAGCCTTAACTATGGCTACACCTTC.

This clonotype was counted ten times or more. The CDR3 DNA is TGTGCCAGCAGTCGACAGGGGGGCACAGATACGCAGTATTTT. Its protein is CASSRQGGTDTQYF. V is TRBV2 and J is TRBJ2-3; 9 bases map to TRBD1. V trimming: 5 bases; J trimming: 1 base; junction bases outside the gene matches: 1. This CDR3 region has 14 residues. Germline lookup yields CDR1 SNHLY and CDR2 FYNNEI.

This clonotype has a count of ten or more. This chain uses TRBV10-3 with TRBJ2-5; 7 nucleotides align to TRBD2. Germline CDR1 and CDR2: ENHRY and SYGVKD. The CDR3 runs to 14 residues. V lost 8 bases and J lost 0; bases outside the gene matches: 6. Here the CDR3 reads CAIAPGLYQETQYF. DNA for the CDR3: TGTGCCATCGCCCCGGGACTATACCAAGAGACCCAGTACTTC.